This entry lists 27 T cell receptor beta chains sequenced from one sample in a study of blood T cell dynamics during melanoma immunotherapy. Profiling relied on immunoSEQ multiplex PCR, and the TCRdb table lists in-frame clones only, not all of them. The sample yields 10,000 to 13,000 clones, about four fifths seen once. This sample's time point: week 3, after first cycle of checkpoint inhibitor. This specimen consisted of blood, obtained from a patient treated with checkpoint blockade. The receptors were sampled from a human donor with melanoma.

This clone was found once. The chain employs TRBV11-2 and TRBJ2-5; D might be TRBD1 (6 bases). The J call may be faulty, since TRBJ2-7 better matches the DNA end. Germline V gives CDR1 SGHAT, CDR2 FQNNGV. This CDR3 contains 16 residues. The DNA of the CDR3 is TGTGCCAGCAGCTTATCGTACAGGGCCAACTCCTACGAGCAGTACTTC. Translation: CASSLSYRANSYEQYF.

This sequence joins TRBV5-1 and TRBJ2-2; TRBD2 might be the D (6 bases). The CDR3 consists of 14 residues. V was shortened by 3 bases and J by 3 bases, with 9 bases between the two germline ends. Germline-derived CDR1 and CDR2 are SGHRS and YFSETQ. Here the CDR3 DNA reads TGCGCCAGCAGCTGGCCGGGAGACACCGGGGAGCTGTTTTTT. Its protein product is CASSWPGDTGELFF.

This chain connects TRBV19 to TRBJ2-5, with no clear D. Germline-derived CDR1 and CDR2 are LNHDA and SQIVND (reference sequence). Trimming cost V 1 base and J 3 bases, with 9 bases left between them. The CDR3 is 14 amino acids. CDR3 nucleotides: TGTGCCAGTAGTATAGTGTATGCAGAAGAGACCCAGTACTTC. It encodes CASSIVYAEETQYF.

This clone was observed once. The rearrangement links TRBV10-3 to TRBJ2-4; D is possibly TRBD2 (6 bases). Germline-derived CDR1 and CDR2 are ENHRY and SYGVKD. This CDR3 is built from 16 residues. V was pared by 2 bases and J by 1 base, with 12 bases between. The CDR3, as DNA: TGTGCCATCAGTGAGGGAGGGGCCGGGGCCAAAAACATTCAGTACTTC. Its protein is CAISEGGAGAKNIQYF.

The chain joins TRBV7-8 to TRBJ2-6, with D possibly being TRBD1 (6 bases). V lost 6 bases to trimming and J lost 0 bases, with 9 bases between them. Germline assignment: CDR1 SGHVS and CDR2 FQNEAQ. The CDR3 totals 15 residues. The CDR3 protein is CASSLDSSGANVLTF. The CDR3 nucleotides are TGTGCCAGCAGTCTGGACAGCTCTGGGGCCAACGTCCTGACTTTC.

The chain uses TRBV5-8 and TRBJ2-2, with D possibly TRBD1 on 5 matching bases. CDR1 is SGHTS and CDR2 is YDEGEE in the germline V gene. The CDR3 totals 16 residues. V was pared by 0 bases and J by 0 bases, with 9 bases between. CDR3: CASSLVGLPNTGELFF. The CDR3 DNA follows: TGTGCCAGCAGCTTGGTGGGGCTTCCGAACACCGGGGAGCTGTTTTTT.

The rearrangement links TRBV14 to TRBJ1-6; D might be TRBD1 (5 bases). In germline, CDR1 is SGHDN, CDR2 FVKESK. Deletions cut 7 bases from V and 7 bases from J, with 11 bases between. CDR3 length: 13 residues. The CDR3 nucleotides are TGTGCCAGCAACGCGGGGGGGAATTCACCCCTCCACTTT. Its protein product is CASNAGGNSPLHF. Filled out from reference TRBV14 and TRBJ1-6, the complete variable domain reads EAGVTQFPSHSVIEKGQTVTLRCDPISGHDNLYWYRRVMGKEIKFLLHFVKESKQDESGMPNNRFLAERTGGTYSTLKVQPAELEDSGVYFCASNAGGNSPLHFGNGTRLTVT.

The count of this clone is one. This chain connects TRBV4-1 to TRBJ2-2; D is ambiguous. V was pared by 6 bases and J by 6 bases, with 8 bases between. The CDR3 is 12 residues long. The germline V gene encodes CDR1 MGHRA and CDR2 YSYEKL. The chain's CDR3 is CASSQLPGELFF. CDR3 nucleotide sequence: TGCGCCAGCAGTCAATTACCCGGGGAGCTGTTTTTT.

The chain couples TRBV6-5 to TRBJ1-1; the D gene is possibly TRBD1 (5 bases). Germline CDR1 and CDR2: MNHEY and SVGAGI. The ends were cut back, 4 bases at V and 0 bases at J, with 9 bases in the middle. This CDR3 is built from 14 residues. DNA of the CDR3: TGTGCCAGCAGTTCGGGACTGGTGAACACTGAAGCTTTCTTT. Its translation: CASSSGLVNTEAFF.

The J gene is TRBJ2-2, the V gene TRBV29-1; D unclear. Trimming removed 5 bases from V and 1 base from J, with 8 bases in between. The CDR3 spans 13 residues. In germline, CDR1 is SQVTM, CDR2 ANQGSEA. CDR3: CSVRPRNTGELFF. The CDR3 coding sequence is TGCAGCGTTCGGCCGAGGAACACCGGGGAGCTGTTTTTT.

The rearrangement uses TRBV5-1 and TRBJ2-5; D perhaps matches TRBD2 (6 bases). CDR1 is SGHRS and CDR2 is YFSETQ in the germline V gene. V was cut by 2 bases and J by 3 bases, with 11 bases left in between. The CDR3 has 14 amino acids. CDR3 DNA sequence: TGCGCCAGCAGCTTACGGGGGAAAGAAGAGACCCAGTACTTC. Its protein is CASSLRGKEETQYF. Variable domain in full (rest from reference TRBV5-1 and TRBJ2-5): KAGVTQTPRYLIKTRGQQVTLSCSPISGHRSVSWYQQTPGQGLQFLFEYFSETQRNKGNFPGRFSGRQFSNSRSEMNVSTLELGDSALYLCASSLRGKEETQYFGPGTRLLVL.

The chain employs TRBV6-5 and TRBJ1-3, with D perhaps matching TRBD1 (5 bases). V shed 5 bases and J shed 4 bases, with 9 bases lying between them. The CDR3 totals 13 residues. The germline CDR1 and CDR2 sequences are MNHEY and SVGAGI. The CDR3 nucleotides are TGTGCCAGCAGTCCCCCAGGGGGAAACACCATATATTTT. It codes for CASSPPGGNTIYF.

The V and J genes are TRBV21-1 and TRBJ2-3; TRBD1 was called by the table and not checked on the DNA. TRBV21-1 is marked as a pseudogene. This CDR3 contains 13 residues. The CDR3 sequence: CASNKPRGNTQYF. The CDR3, as DNA: TGTGCCAGCAACAAGCCCAGGGGAAATACGCAGTATTTT.

This chain connects TRBV7-8 to TRBJ2-1; TRBD2 is a possible D gene (7 bases). Germline V gene data show CDR1 as SGHVS and CDR2 as FQNEAQ. Trimming stripped 4 bases from V and 4 bases from J, with 14 bases between. The CDR3 sequence is 15 residues long. The CDR3 protein is CASSSTRGPYNEQFF. CDR3 nucleotide sequence: TGTGCCAGCAGCTCGACGCGGGGGCCGTACAATGAGCAGTTCTTC.

The gene calls are TRBV30 and TRBJ1-1, with a weak D call TRBD1 (5 bases). The ends were cut back, 0 bases at V and 2 bases at J, with 10 bases in the middle. The CDR3 loop spans 14 amino acids. From germline, CDR1 is GTSNPN and CDR2 SVGIG (reference sequence). The CDR3 nucleotides read TGTGCCTGGAGTGTAGGACACCTTAACACTGAAGCTTTCTTT. Translation gives CAWSVGHLNTEAFF.

The V call is TRBV28, the J call TRBJ2-7, with TRBD1 matching over 7 bases. J gave up 3 bases and V 4 bases, and 12 bases lay outside the gene matches. CDR1 MDHEN and CDR2 SYDVKM come from the germline V gene. The length of the CDR3 is 16 residues. In DNA form, the CDR3 reads TGTGCCAGCAGTTCCCCTTTGACAGGGCAGGACTACGAGCAGTACTTC. Translated: CASSSPLTGQDYEQYF. Variable domain in full (rest from reference TRBV28 and TRBJ2-7): DVKVTQSSRYLVKRTGEKVFLECVQDMDHENMFWYRQDPGLGLRLIYFSYDVKMKEKGDIPEGYSVSREKKERFSLILESASTNQTSMYLCASSSPLTGQDYEQYFGPGTRLTVT.

This sequence joins TRBV7-8 and TRBJ1-1; a weak D match, TRBD1 (6 bases). Trimming stripped 0 bases from V and 1 base from J, with 24 bases between. In germline, CDR1 is SGHVS, CDR2 FQNEAQ. The CDR3 loop spans 20 amino acids. The CDR3 is CASSLAIMTGRGTSNTEAFF. The CDR3 bases are TGTGCCAGCAGCTTAGCCATAATGACGGGCCGGGGGACATCGAACACTGAAGCTTTCTTT.

In this sample, this clone turned up once. The V call is TRBV30, the J call TRBJ2-1, with 8 bases identical to TRBD2. The germline V gene has CDR1 GTSNPN and CDR2 SVGIG (reference sequence). The junction had 6 bases not matched to a gene; V was cut back by 0 bases and J by 2 bases. This CDR3 is built from 16 residues. CDR3: CAWSVGRGATYNEQFF. In nucleotides, the CDR3 is TGTGCCTGGAGTGTAGGGCGGGGGGCCACCTACAATGAGCAGTTCTTC. The full variable domain, its missing parts supplied by reference TRBV30 and TRBJ2-1, is SQTIHQWPATLVQPVGSPLSLECTVEGTSNPNLYWYRQAAGRGLQLLFYSVGIGQISSEVPQNLSASRPQDRQFILSSKKLLLSDSGFYLCAWSVGRGATYNEQFFGPGTRLTVL.

The chain recombines TRBV7-6 with TRBJ2-2; D possibly corresponds to TRBD2 (6 bases). Deletions cut 5 bases from V and 4 bases from J, with 14 bases between. CDR3 length: 15 amino acids. Germline lookup yields CDR1 SGHVS and CDR2 FNYEAQ. In nucleotides, the CDR3 is TGTGCCAGCAGCCGATCAGGAGGGATCACCGGGGAGCTGTTTTTT. This sequence encodes CASSRSGGITGELFF.

V is TRBV28 and J is TRBJ1-6; D is unclear. CDR3 length equals 14 residues. Germline assignment: CDR1 MDHEN and CDR2 SYDVKM. V was pared by 5 bases and J by 7 bases, with 12 bases between. CDR3 sequence (DNA): TGTGCCAGCAGTAGCCCCAGCGGGAATTCACCCCTCCACTTT. This translates into CASSSPSGNSPLHF. Full variable domain (rest looked up from reference TRBV28 and TRBJ1-6): DVKVTQSSRYLVKRTGEKVFLECVQDMDHENMFWYRQDPGLGLRLIYFSYDVKMKEKGDIPEGYSVSREKKERFSLILESASTNQTSMYLCASSSPSGNSPLHFGNGTRLTVT.

A single count supports this clone. This chain links TRBV7-2 with TRBJ2-1; D may be TRBD2 (5 bases). The CDR3 consists of 14 residues. CDR1 SGHTA and CDR2 FQGNSA come from the germline V gene. The V end lost 3 bases, the J end lost 2 bases, and 8 bases lay between the germline ends. This CDR3 is CASSFSRAYNEQFF. CDR3 bases: TGTGCCAGCAGCTTTTCGAGGGCCTACAATGAGCAGTTCTTC.

This clone was observed a handful of times. V usage is TRBV6-8 and J usage is TRBJ1-1; TRBD1 matches at 7 bases. V lost 6 bases, J lost 3 bases, and 13 bases stayed unmatched. The CDR3 extends over 16 amino acids. Germline V lookup: CDR1 MNHGY, CDR2 SAAAGT. The CDR3 is CASSDRDSPMDTEAFF. CDR3 DNA sequence: TGTGCCAGCAGCGACAGGGACTCCCCGATGGACACTGAAGCTTTCTTT.

The chain recombines TRBV7-2 with TRBJ1-2; D perhaps matches TRBD1 (6 bases). In germline, CDR1 is SGHTA, CDR2 FQGNSA. V lost 5 bases, J lost 1 base, and 14 bases lay in between. The CDR3 spans 15 residues. Written as DNA, the CDR3 is TGTGCCAGCAGCCAGGGCAGGGGCATTAACTATGGCTACACCTTC. Amino acid sequence: CASSQGRGINYGYTF.

This clone was seen only once. This chain connects TRBV6-5 to TRBJ1-1; D ambiguous. V was cut by 8 bases and J by 5 bases, with 18 bases left in between. The CDR3 runs to 14 residues. The germline V gene encodes CDR1 MNHEY and CDR2 SVGAGI. The CDR3 region is CASGEVLGRTEAFF. CDR3 DNA sequence: TGTGCCAGCGGGGAGGTTTTAGGGAGAACTGAAGCTTTCTTT.

This chain joins TRBV9 and TRBJ2-3; no clear D. The CDR3 extends over 13 amino acids. V lost 0 bases and J lost 2, with 4 bases in between. The V gene's germline CDR1 is SGDLS and CDR2 YYNGEE. CDR3 in amino acids: CASSVGNTDTQYF. The CDR3 DNA follows: TGTGCCAGCAGCGTAGGTAACACAGATACGCAGTATTTT.

The table lists this clone with a count of one. V is TRBV6-6 and J is TRBJ1-2, with 8 positions matching TRBD1. With V trimmed by 6 bases and J by 3 bases, 6 bases remained unmatched. The CDR3 is 14 residues long. Germline assignment: CDR1 MNHNY and CDR2 SVGAGI (reference sequence). The CDR3 reads CASSMTGVDYGYTF. The CDR3 DNA is TGTGCCAGCAGCATGACAGGGGTCGACTATGGCTACACCTTC.

The V call is TRBV7-2, the J call TRBJ2-1, with TRBD2 as a possible D gene (5 bases). The germline V gene encodes CDR1 SGHTA and CDR2 FQGNSA. The CDR3 sequence is 14 residues long. The V and J ends lost 1 base and 9 bases respectively, with 13 bases between them. The CDR3 coding sequence is TGTGCCAGCAGCTTAGTTGGACCCGGGGTTGAGCAGTTCTTC. This codes for CASSLVGPGVEQFF. The full variable domain, completed using reference TRBV7-2 and TRBJ2-1, is GAGVSQSPSNKVTEKGKDVELRCDPISGHTALYWYRQSLGQGLEFLIYFQGNSAPDKSGLPSDRFSAERTGGSVSTLTIQRTQQEDSAVYLCASSLVGPGVEQFFGPGTRLTVL.